The 21 T cell receptor beta chains listed next were all sequenced from one sample in a study of T cell changes during pregnancy in multiple sclerosis. Sequenced by immunoSEQ multiplex PCR; TCRdb stores in-frame clones only, minus some. The sample records just over 80,000 clones, 90% to 95% being singletons. Source: peripheral blood, taken in the second trimester of pregnancy. The receptors were sampled from a female donor with multiple sclerosis, enrolled in a pregnancy study.

The chain couples TRBV28 to TRBJ1-3; TRBD1 aligns across 9 bases. This CDR3 has 14 amino acids. Germline CDR1 MDHEN, CDR2 SYDVKM. With V trimmed by 4 bases and J by 4 bases, 2 bases remained unmatched. The chain's CDR3 is CASSYTGGGNTIYF. CDR3 nucleotides: TGTGCCAGCAGTTATACAGGGGGCGGAAACACCATATATTTT.

V and J are TRBV20-1 and TRBJ1-1; D is undetermined. V shed 4 bases and J shed 2 bases, with 5 bases lying between them. The CDR3 contains 11 residues. Germline V lookup: CDR1 DFQATT, CDR2 SNEGSKA (reference sequence). The CDR3 coding sequence is TGCAGTGCTACCCCTAACACTGAAGCTTTCTTT. This codes for CSATPNTEAFF.

This rearrangement joins TRBV15 to TRBJ2-3; 9 bases align to TRBD1. Germline V gene sequence: CDR1 LNHNV, CDR2 YYDKDF (reference sequence). The J segment lost 0 bases and the V segment lost 0 bases, leaving 7 bases of the junction unmatched. CDR3 length equals 18 residues. CDR3 DNA: TGTGCCACCAGCAGAGATCTACAGGGGGCGGTCAGCACAGATACGCAGTATTTT. Protein: CATSRDLQGAVSTDTQYF.

CDR3 region: CASSIGLADYEQYF. CDR3 nucleotide sequence: TGTGCCAGTAGTATTGGACTAGCCGACTACGAGCAGTACTTC. The rearrangement links TRBV19 to TRBJ2-7, with 8 nucleotides matching TRBD2. CDR3 length equals 14 residues. CDR1 and CDR2 (germline): LNHDA, SQIVND (reference sequence). V shed 3 bases and J 3 bases; nucleotides not matched to a gene: 4.

The rearrangement joins TRBV7-9 to TRBJ2-1, with 10 bases lining up with TRBD1. The V segment lost 6 bases and the J segment 10 bases; nucleotides outside the gene matches: 12. Germline CDR1 reads SEHNR; CDR2 reads FQNEAQ (reference sequence). The CDR3 extends over 15 amino acids. The CDR3 DNA is TGTGCCAGCAGGGGGGCCGGGACAGGGGTGCGGGAGCAGTTCTTC. Its translation: CASRGAGTGVREQFF.

This chain links TRBV19 with TRBJ2-2; the D gene is possibly TRBD1 (5 bases). The germline gives CDR1 LNHDA, CDR2 SQIVND (reference sequence). V lost 6 bases and J 3 bases, leaving 14 bases between the germline ends. This CDR3 comprises 15 residues. The CDR3 sequence: CASRSPREDTGELFF. The CDR3 bases are TGTGCCAGTAGATCCCCCAGGGAAGACACCGGGGAGCTGTTTTTT. Full variable domain (missing parts from reference TRBV19 and TRBJ2-2): DGGITQSPKYLFRKEGQNVTLSCEQNLNHDAMYWYRQDPGQGLRLIYYSQIVNDFQKGDIAEGYSVSREKKESFPLTVTSAQKNPTAFYLCASRSPREDTGELFFGEGSRLTVL.

This chain links TRBV6-1 with TRBJ2-1; D may be TRBD2 (5 bases). The germline V gene encodes CDR1 MNHNS and CDR2 SASEGT. V was pared by 4 bases and J by 6 bases, with 7 bases between. The CDR3 consists of 12 residues. The CDR3 coding sequence is TGTGCCAGCAGTGGTGGGAGCAATGAGCAGTTCTTC. It encodes CASSGGSNEQFF.

The rearrangement uses TRBV9 and TRBJ2-1; no definite D call. V lost 4 bases and J lost 6, with 5 bases in between. The germline gives CDR1 SGDLS, CDR2 YYNGEE. The CDR3 length is 11 residues. The CDR3 sequence: CASSLANEQFF. DNA for the CDR3: TGTGCCAGCAGCTTGGCCAATGAGCAGTTCTTC. Combining the CDR3 with reference TRBV9 and TRBJ2-1 gives the whole variable domain DSGVTQTPKHLITATGQRVTLRCSPRSGDLSVYWYQQSLDQGLQFLIQYYNGEERAKGNILERFSAQQFPDLHSELNLSSLELGDSALYFCASSLANEQFFGPGTRLTVL.

The V and J genes are TRBV7-8 and TRBJ1-1, with D perhaps TRBD1 (5 bases). CDR1 is SGHVS and CDR2 is FQNEAQ in the germline V gene. V dropped 5 bases and J dropped 3 bases, with 10 bases sitting between them. This CDR3 contains 13 residues. CDR3 amino acids: CASSRGGDTEAFF. Written as DNA, the CDR3 is TGTGCCAGCAGCAGGGGAGGTGACACTGAAGCTTTCTTT.

The chain carries TRBV19 and TRBJ1-1; D gene unclear. Trimming removed 5 bases from V and 2 bases from J, with 9 bases in between. The CDR3 runs to 13 residues. The V gene's germline CDR1 is LNHDA and CDR2 SQIVND (reference sequence). Written as DNA, the CDR3 is TGTGCCAGTAGTGCGGGCGTTAACACTGAAGCTTTCTTT. Translating gives CASSAGVNTEAFF.

In this sample, this clone turned up once. The V gene is TRBV19, the J gene TRBJ1-1, with D unresolved. Germline CDR1 reads LNHDA; CDR2 reads SQIVND (reference sequence). V shed 6 bases and J shed 0 bases, with 8 bases lying between them. CDR3 length: 13 residues. The CDR3 protein is CASSHKMNTEAFF. CDR3 nucleotides: TGTGCCAGTAGCCACAAGATGAACACTGAAGCTTTCTTT.

The chain recombines TRBV7-2 with TRBJ2-6; tentative D call: TRBD2 (5 bases). With 1 base removed from V and 4 bases from J, the gap between germline ends came to 8 bases. The CDR3 extends over 15 amino acids. Germline V gene data show CDR1 as SGHTA and CDR2 as FQGNSA. CDR3: CASSLGSGGANVLTF. CDR3 DNA: TGTGCCAGCAGCTTAGGGTCGGGGGGGGCCAACGTCCTGACTTTC.

The chain uses TRBV5-4 and TRBJ1-2; the match to TRBD1 covers 8 bases. Germline V gene data show CDR1 as SGHNT and CDR2 as YYREEE (reference sequence). This CDR3 is built from 13 residues. V gave up 4 bases and J gave up 5 bases; unmatched junction bases: 4. CDR3: CASSPDRDYGYTF. CDR3 coding DNA: TGTGCCAGCAGCCCGGACAGGGATTATGGCTACACCTTC.

The V and J genes are TRBV4-1 and TRBJ1-2; D perhaps matches TRBD1 (6 bases). The CDR3 has 14 residues. Germline V gene sequence: CDR1 MGHRA, CDR2 YSYEKL. V gave up 1 base and J gave up 8 bases, with 14 bases separating them. The CDR3 reads CASSQAGRGWGYTF. CDR3 bases: TGCGCCAGCAGCCAAGCTGGCAGGGGATGGGGCTACACCTTC.

The chain carries TRBV5-4 and TRBJ1-2; 10 nucleotides agree with TRBD1. Germline trimming cut 4 bases from V and 7 bases from J; bases unmatched to any gene: 7. The CDR3 consists of 14 residues. Germline V lookup: CDR1 SGHNT, CDR2 YYREEE (reference sequence). In DNA form, the CDR3 reads TGTGCCAGCAGCCGCGACAGGGGGCAGGCTGGCTACACCTTC. The encoded protein is CASSRDRGQAGYTF.

This chain joins TRBV9 and TRBJ2-7; TRBD2 matches at 7 bases. Germline V lookup: CDR1 SGDLS, CDR2 YYNGEE. V lost 4 bases, J lost 2 bases, and 6 bases stayed unmatched. This CDR3 is 14 amino acids long. For the CDR3, the DNA is TGTGCCAGCAGCTTTAGCGGGTCGCCCTACGAGCAGTACTTC. Protein product: CASSFSGSPYEQYF.

The CDR3 nucleotides are TGTGCCAGCAGCTCGGGACAGCCTGGCACCGGGGAGCTGTTTTTT. It encodes CASSSGQPGTGELFF. The J gene is TRBJ2-2, the V gene TRBV5-4, with 7 positions matching TRBD1. V was clipped by 3 bases and J by 4 bases; unmatched bases: 6. From germline, CDR1 is SGHNT and CDR2 YYREEE (reference sequence). The CDR3 is made up of 15 amino acids.

The V call is TRBV27, the J call TRBJ2-5; 7 bases line up with TRBD1. The V gene end was trimmed by 2 bases and the J gene end by 5 bases; junction bases not matched to a gene: 8. The CDR3 loop spans 15 amino acids. CDR1 MNHEY and CDR2 SMNVEV come from the germline V gene (reference sequence). Written as DNA, the CDR3 is TGTGCCAGCAGTTTAAGAGGGGGCTTTGGGGAGACCCAGTACTTC. This translates into CASSLRGGFGETQYF.

The chain links TRBV5-1 to TRBJ1-1; D not certain. Germline V gene sequence: CDR1 SGHRS, CDR2 YFSETQ. V was clipped by 0 bases and J by 3 bases, with 6 bases between them. The CDR3 sequence is 13 residues long. The CDR3 DNA sequence: TGCGCCAGCAGCTTGGGGGAGCACACTGAAGCTTTCTTT. Translation: CASSLGEHTEAFF.

This clone was recorded a few times. The rearrangement joins TRBV4-3 to TRBJ2-1; 11 nucleotides align to TRBD2. From germline, CDR1 is LGHNA and CDR2 YSLEER. V trimming: 0 bases; J trimming: 2 bases; junction bases outside the gene matches: 3. The length of the CDR3 is 17 residues. The CDR3 loop reads CASSQDSSGRAYNEQFF. The CDR3 DNA sequence: TGCGCCAGCAGCCAAGATAGTAGCGGGAGGGCCTACAATGAGCAGTTCTTC.

The chain uses TRBV14 and TRBJ2-3; TRBD1 matches at 7 bases. V was pared by 4 bases and J by 2 bases, with 9 bases of the junction left unmatched. Germline V gene sequence: CDR1 SGHDN, CDR2 FVKESK. The CDR3 runs 16 residues. The CDR3 here is CASSPRSGGPTDTQYF. CDR3 DNA sequence: TGTGCCAGCAGCCCCCGATCAGGGGGACCCACAGATACGCAGTATTTT.